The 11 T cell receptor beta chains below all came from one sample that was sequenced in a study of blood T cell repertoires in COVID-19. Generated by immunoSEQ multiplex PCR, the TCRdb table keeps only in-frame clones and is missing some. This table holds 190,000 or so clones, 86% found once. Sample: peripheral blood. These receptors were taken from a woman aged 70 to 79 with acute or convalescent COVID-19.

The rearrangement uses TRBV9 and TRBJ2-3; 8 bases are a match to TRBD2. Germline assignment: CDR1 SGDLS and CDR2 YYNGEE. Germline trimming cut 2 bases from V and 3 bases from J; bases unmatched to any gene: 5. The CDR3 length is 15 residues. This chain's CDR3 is CASSVVAGRTDTQYF. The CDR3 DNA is TGTGCCAGCAGCGTGGTAGCGGGAAGGACAGATACGCAGTATTTT.

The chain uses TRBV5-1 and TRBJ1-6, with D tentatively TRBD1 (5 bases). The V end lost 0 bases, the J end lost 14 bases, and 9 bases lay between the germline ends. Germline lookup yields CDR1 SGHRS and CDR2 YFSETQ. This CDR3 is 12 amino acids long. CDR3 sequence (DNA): TGCGCCAGCAGCTTGGACCGGGGGACCCTCCACTTT. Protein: CASSLDRGTLHF.

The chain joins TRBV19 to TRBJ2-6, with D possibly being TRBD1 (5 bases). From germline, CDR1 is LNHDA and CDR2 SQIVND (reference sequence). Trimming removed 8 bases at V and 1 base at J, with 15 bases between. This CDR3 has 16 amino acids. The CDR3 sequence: CASRRTGDSGANVLTF. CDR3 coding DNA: TGTGCCAGTCGACGAACAGGAGATTCTGGGGCCAACGTCCTGACTTTC.

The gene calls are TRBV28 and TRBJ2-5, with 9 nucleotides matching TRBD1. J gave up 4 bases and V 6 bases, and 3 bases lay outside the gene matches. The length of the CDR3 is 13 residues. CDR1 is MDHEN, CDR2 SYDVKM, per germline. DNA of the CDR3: TGTGCCAGCAGGCGGACAGGGGTAGAGACCCAGTACTTC. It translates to CASRRTGVETQYF.

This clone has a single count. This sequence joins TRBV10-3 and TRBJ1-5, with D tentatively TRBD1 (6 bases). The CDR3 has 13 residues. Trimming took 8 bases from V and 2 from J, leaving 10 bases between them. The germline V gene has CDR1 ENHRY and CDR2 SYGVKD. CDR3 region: CAIGPGGNQPQHF. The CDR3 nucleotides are TGTGCCATCGGGCCAGGGGGCAATCAGCCCCAGCATTTT.

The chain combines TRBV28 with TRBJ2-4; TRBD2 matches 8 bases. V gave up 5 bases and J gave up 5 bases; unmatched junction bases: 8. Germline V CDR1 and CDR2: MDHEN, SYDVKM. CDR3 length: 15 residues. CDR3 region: CASSPTGLVQNIQYF. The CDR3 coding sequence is TGTGCCAGCAGTCCGACGGGACTAGTCCAAAACATTCAGTACTTC.

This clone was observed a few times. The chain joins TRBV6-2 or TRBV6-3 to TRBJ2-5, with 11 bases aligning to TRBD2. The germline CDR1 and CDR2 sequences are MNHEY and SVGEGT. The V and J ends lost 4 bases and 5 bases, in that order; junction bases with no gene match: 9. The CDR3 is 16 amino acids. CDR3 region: CASSSTTSGSWETQYF. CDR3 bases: TGTGCCAGCAGTTCGACTACTAGCGGGAGCTGGGAGACCCAGTACTTC.

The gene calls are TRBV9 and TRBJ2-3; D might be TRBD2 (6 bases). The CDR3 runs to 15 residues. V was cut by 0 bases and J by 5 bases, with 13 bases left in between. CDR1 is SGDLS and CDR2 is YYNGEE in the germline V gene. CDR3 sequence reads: CASSVGGLAIDTQYF. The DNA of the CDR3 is TGTGCCAGCAGCGTAGGTGGGCTAGCGATAGATACGCAGTATTTT.

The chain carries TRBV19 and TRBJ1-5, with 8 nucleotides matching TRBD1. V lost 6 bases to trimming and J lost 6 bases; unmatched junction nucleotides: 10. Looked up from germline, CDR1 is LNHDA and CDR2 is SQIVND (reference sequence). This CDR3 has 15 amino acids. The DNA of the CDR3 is TGTGCCAGTAGGCATCAGGGGGCGCGGGGTCAGCCCCAGCATTTT. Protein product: CASRHQGARGQPQHF.

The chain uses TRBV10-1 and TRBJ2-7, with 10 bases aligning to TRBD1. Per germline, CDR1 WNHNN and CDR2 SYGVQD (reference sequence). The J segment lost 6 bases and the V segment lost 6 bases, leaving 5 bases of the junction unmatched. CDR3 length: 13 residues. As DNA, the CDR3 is TGCGCCAGCAGCCGGGACAGGGGAGCCGAGCAGTACTTC. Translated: CASSRDRGAEQYF.

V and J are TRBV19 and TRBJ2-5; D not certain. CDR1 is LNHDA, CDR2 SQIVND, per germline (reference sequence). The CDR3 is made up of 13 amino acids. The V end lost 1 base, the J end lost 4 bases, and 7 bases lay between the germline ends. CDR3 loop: CASSIVLAETQYF. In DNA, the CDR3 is TGTGCCAGTAGTATAGTCTTAGCAGAGACCCAGTACTTC.